This TCR beta chain is from a study of blood T cell repertoires in COVID-19. Study-wide background: The United States, Italy and Spain were the sources of the acute and convalescent COVID-19 samples.

Original processing methods: Estimates of nucleated cell counts were drawn from the amplification of reference gene primers. Assay: immunoSEQ multiplex PCR; the TCRdb copy retains only in-frame clones and omits some. Clone size and V and J calls were adopted from that table, with D and trimming inferred from the DNA. The table includes roughly 210,000 clones, around four fifths detected once. This CDR3 has 14 amino acids. CDR1 is MNHEY, CDR2 SVGAGI, per germline. The germline V and J ends were trimmed by 6 bases and 8 bases, with 16 bases remaining between them. Sequenced sample: peripheral blood. The gene calls are TRBV6-5 and TRBJ1-4; D might be TRBD1 (6 bases). This receptor was identified in a woman at least 80 years old with COVID-19, enrolled during active disease. This chain's CDR3 is CASSLLGAGEKLFF. The DNA for the CDR3 is TGTGCCAGCAGCCTCTTGGGGGCAGGCGAAAAACTGTTTTTT.